The clone carrying this TCR beta chain was seen a single time. The antigen is unknown. The protocol was immunoSEQ multiplex PCR, while the TCRdb copy is restricted to in-frame clones and leaves out a portion. This table has approximately 35,000 clones, roughly nine tenths appearing once. The entry originates in a study of T cells in localized non-small cell lung cancer. There are 18 residues in the CDR3. V was trimmed by 0 bases and J by 0 bases, leaving 16 bases between them. Germline CDR1 is SGHNT and CDR2 is YENEEA. Whole-study results and caveats: Investigators sequenced only a single tumor region, leaving heterogeneity possible. The appearance of a median around 57 of the top 100 tumor clones was seen in adjacent lung. Uninvolved adjacent lung showed the highest T cell clonality, exceeding tumor.

V is TRBV11-3 and J is TRBJ2-3, with TRBD2 as a possible D gene (6 bases). This receptor was taken from a man between 35 and 75 years old with stage II lung adenocarcinoma. This sample comprised PBMCs, obtained before any cancer treatment. DNA for the CDR3: TGTGCCAGCAGCTTAGATGATCGTCCTAGCGCTAGCACAGATACGCAGTATTTT. Its translation is CASSLDDRPSASTDTQYF.